Below, 13 T cell receptor beta chains from the same sample are listed, as sequenced in a study of yellow fever vaccine responses in identical twins. TCRdb re-analysed the RT-PCR reads in MiXCR, keeping a single row per CDR3 protein. The sample holds approximately 3,000 distinct CDR3 sequences, approximately 91% seen once. The sample was T cells from blood (PBMCs), unsorted or a sorted subset (not recorded which), taken before or after yellow fever vaccination (not recorded which). The receptors shown here come from a woman between 18 and 29 years old who received the yellow fever vaccine.

This clonotype was recorded once. J is TRBJ2-7 and V is TRBV11-1, with a possible D match to TRBD2 (5 bases). Germline CDR1 reads SGHAT; CDR2 reads FQDESV (reference sequence). Trimming pared 3 bases from V and 6 bases from J, leaving 15 bases between. The CDR3 consists of 14 residues. The CDR3, as DNA: TGTGCCAGCAGCTTGTTTTTCGGGGATGGCGAGCAGTACTTC. Translated, it gives CASSLFFGDGEQYF.

This clonotype was seen a handful of times. The chain uses TRBV7-6 and TRBJ2-7; D gene ambiguous. The CDR3 spans 15 residues. Germline V CDR1 and CDR2: SGHVS, FNYEAQ. Trimming stripped 3 bases from V and 3 bases from J, with 15 bases between. The CDR3 reads CASSLGSRTVYEQYF. In nucleotides, the CDR3 is TGTGCCAGCAGCTTGGGTTCGCGGACGGTCTACGAGCAGTACTTC.

In its sample, this clonotype was seen once. The V call is TRBV28, the J call TRBJ2-1; D call uncertain. Germline loops: CDR1 MDHEN, CDR2 SYDVKM. This CDR3 is built from 11 residues. With 5 bases removed from V and 2 bases from J, the gap between germline ends came to 1 base. CDR3 loop: CASSAYNEQFF. The CDR3 DNA reads as TGTGCCAGCAGTGCCTACAATGAGCAGTTCTTC.

V gene TRBV28 combines with J gene TRBJ2-1; tentative D call: TRBD1 (5 bases). CDR3 length: 11 amino acids. Germline V CDR1 and CDR2: MDHEN, SYDVKM. Trimming shortened V by 8 bases and J by 7 bases, and 9 bases separated the two germline ends. CDR3 residues: CASRQQNEQFF. CDR3 DNA: TGTGCCAGCCGACAGCAGAATGAGCAGTTCTTC.

The chain couples TRBV21-1 to TRBJ2-7; TRBD2 reflects the table's D call only, with no check against the DNA. TRBV21-1 is recorded as a pseudogene. CDR3 length: 14 residues. The CDR3 DNA reads as TGTGCCAGCAGCAAAGGGACTTTAGCCTACGAGCAGTACTTC. Residues: CASSKGTLAYEQYF.

The V gene is TRBV11-3, the J gene TRBJ1-2, with D perhaps matching TRBD1 (5 bases). This CDR3 region has 17 residues. Trimming removed 1 base at V and 0 bases at J, with 15 bases between. In germline, CDR1 is SGHNT, CDR2 YENEEA. The CDR3: CASSLGTITGTNYGYTF. In DNA form, the CDR3 reads TGTGCCAGCAGCTTAGGCACTATTACAGGAACTAACTATGGCTACACCTTC. Filled out from reference TRBV11-3 and TRBJ1-2, the complete variable domain reads EAGVVQSPRYKIIEKKQPVAFWCNPISGHNTLYWYLQNLGQGPELLIRYENEEAVDDSQLPKDRFSAERLKGVDSTLKIQPAELGDSAVYLCASSLGTITGTNYGYTFGSGTRLTVV.

The V call is TRBV29-1, the J call TRBJ2-7, with TRBD1 identical over 9 bases. The V segment lost 5 bases and the J segment 3 bases; nucleotides outside the gene matches: 5. Germline-derived CDR1 and CDR2 are SQVTM and ANQGSEA. The CDR3 covers 13 residues. CDR3 nucleotides: TGCAGCGTTAGGGACAGGGCCGGCTACGAGCAGTACTTC. It specifies CSVRDRAGYEQYF.

The genes are TRBV5-1 and TRBJ2-7; 7 positions agree with TRBD1. The CDR3 loop spans 14 amino acids. Germline loops: CDR1 SGHRS, CDR2 YFSETQ. V trimming: 7 bases; J trimming: 4 bases; junction bases outside the gene matches: 11. The CDR3 DNA reads as TGCGCCAGCGGAGACCCGGGACAGACTTACGAGCAGTACTTC. Amino acids: CASGDPGQTYEQYF.

This clonotype has a single count. The chain's CDR3 is CAWRPAYSNQPQHF. Written as DNA, the CDR3 is TGTGCCTGGAGACCCGCATATAGCAATCAGCCCCAGCATTTT. The chain employs TRBV30 and TRBJ1-5, with D unresolved. Looked up from germline, CDR1 is GTSNPN and CDR2 is SVGIG (reference sequence). The CDR3 totals 14 residues. Trimming shortened V by 3 bases and J by 0 bases, and 9 bases separated the two germline ends. Based on the CDR3 plus reference TRBV30 and TRBJ1-5, the full variable domain is SQTIHQWPATLVQPVGSPLSLECTVEGTSNPNLYWYRQAAGRGLQLLFYSVGIGQISSEVPQNLSASRPQDRQFILSSKKLLLSDSGFYLCAWRPAYSNQPQHFGDGTRLSIL.

Notes on this clonotype: A read error may account for a junction end that differs from germline. The chain links TRBV10-1 to TRBJ2-3, with 8 bases identical to TRBD2. Germline V CDR1 and CDR2: WNHNN, SYGVQD (reference sequence). CDR3 length equals 12 residues. The CDR3 DNA is TGCGCCAGCATGGAGGGTCGGGAGGGCCTGCAATTT. The encoded protein is CASMEGREGLQF.

V usage is TRBV19 and J usage is TRBJ2-2; D not resolved. The ends were cut back, 7 bases at V and 1 base at J, with 10 bases in the middle. The CDR3 contains 14 residues. Germline CDR1 is LNHDA and CDR2 is SQIVND (reference sequence). The DNA of the CDR3 is TGTGCCAGTATGGCTAGGAGGAACACCGGGGAGCTGTTTTTT. Translating gives CASMARRNTGELFF.

The CDR3 sequence: CASSPPGTDTQYF. Written as DNA, the CDR3 is TGTGCCAGCTCACCACCTGGCACAGATACGCAGTATTTT. The chain combines TRBV18 with TRBJ2-3; D is unresolved. V was trimmed by 0 bases and J by 1 base, leaving 2 bases between them. The germline CDR1 and CDR2 sequences are KGHSH and LQKENI. There are 13 residues in the CDR3.

As concerns this clonotype: The junction shows a germline mismatch at one end, possibly a read error. The J gene is TRBJ2-7, the V gene TRBV7-7, with D unclear. The CDR3 length is 13 residues. From germline, CDR1 is SSHAT and CDR2 FNYEAQ (reference sequence). The CDR3 region is CASSLDTVHEQYF. CDR3 DNA sequence: TGTGCTAGCAGCTTAGACACCGTCCACGAGCAGTACTTC.